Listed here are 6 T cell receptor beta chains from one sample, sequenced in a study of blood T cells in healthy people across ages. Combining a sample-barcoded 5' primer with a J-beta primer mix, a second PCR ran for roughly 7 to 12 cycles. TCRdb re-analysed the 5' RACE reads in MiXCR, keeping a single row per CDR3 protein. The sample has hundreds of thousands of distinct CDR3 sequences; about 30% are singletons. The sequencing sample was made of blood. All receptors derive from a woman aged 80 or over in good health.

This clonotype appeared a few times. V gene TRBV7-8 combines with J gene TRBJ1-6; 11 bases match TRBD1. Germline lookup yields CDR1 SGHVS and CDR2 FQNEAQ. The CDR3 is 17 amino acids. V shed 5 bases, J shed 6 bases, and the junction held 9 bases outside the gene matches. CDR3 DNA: TGTGCCAGCAGCCCTCTGAGGGGGACAGGGGGTAATTCACCCCTCCACTTT. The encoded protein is CASSPLRGTGGNSPLHF.

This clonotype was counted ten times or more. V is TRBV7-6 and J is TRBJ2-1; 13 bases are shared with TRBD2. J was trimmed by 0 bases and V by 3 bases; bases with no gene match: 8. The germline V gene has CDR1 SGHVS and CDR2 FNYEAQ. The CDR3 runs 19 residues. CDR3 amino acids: CASSFQGLAGISSYNEQFF. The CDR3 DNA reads TGTGCCAGCAGCTTCCAGGGACTAGCGGGGATAAGCTCCTACAATGAGCAGTTCTTC.

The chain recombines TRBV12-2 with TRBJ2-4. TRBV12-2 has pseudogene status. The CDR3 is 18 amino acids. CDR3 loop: CASRLQRVGVLAKNIQYF. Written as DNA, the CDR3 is TGTGCAAGTCGCTTACAAAGGGTTGGGGTACTAGCCAAAAACATTCAGTACTTC.

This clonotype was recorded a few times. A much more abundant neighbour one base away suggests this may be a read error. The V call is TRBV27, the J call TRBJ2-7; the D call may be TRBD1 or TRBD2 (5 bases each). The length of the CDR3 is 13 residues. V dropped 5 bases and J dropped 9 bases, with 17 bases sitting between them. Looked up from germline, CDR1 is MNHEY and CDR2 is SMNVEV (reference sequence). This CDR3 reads CASSAPGTWGQYF. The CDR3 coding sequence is TGTGCCAGCAGTGCCCCCGGGACCTGGGGGCAGTACTTC.

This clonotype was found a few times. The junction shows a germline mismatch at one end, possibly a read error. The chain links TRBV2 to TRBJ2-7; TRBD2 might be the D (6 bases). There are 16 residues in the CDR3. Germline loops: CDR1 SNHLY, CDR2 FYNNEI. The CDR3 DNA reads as TGTGCCAGCGGTGATCGCGGTCGGGACTCTAAGAGGGCCCAGTACTTC. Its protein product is CASGDRGRDSKRAQYF.

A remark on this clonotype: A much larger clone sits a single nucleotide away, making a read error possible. The CDR3 DNA reads TGTGCCACCAGTGACCGGGGACAGCCACGCTACACCTTC. This translates into CATSDRGQPRYTF. V usage is TRBV24-1 and J usage is TRBJ1-2, with 7 nucleotides matching TRBD1. The CDR3 sequence is 13 residues long. Germline values: CDR1 KGHDR, CDR2 SFDVKD. Trimming cost V 4 bases and J 9 bases; bases outside gene matches: 7.